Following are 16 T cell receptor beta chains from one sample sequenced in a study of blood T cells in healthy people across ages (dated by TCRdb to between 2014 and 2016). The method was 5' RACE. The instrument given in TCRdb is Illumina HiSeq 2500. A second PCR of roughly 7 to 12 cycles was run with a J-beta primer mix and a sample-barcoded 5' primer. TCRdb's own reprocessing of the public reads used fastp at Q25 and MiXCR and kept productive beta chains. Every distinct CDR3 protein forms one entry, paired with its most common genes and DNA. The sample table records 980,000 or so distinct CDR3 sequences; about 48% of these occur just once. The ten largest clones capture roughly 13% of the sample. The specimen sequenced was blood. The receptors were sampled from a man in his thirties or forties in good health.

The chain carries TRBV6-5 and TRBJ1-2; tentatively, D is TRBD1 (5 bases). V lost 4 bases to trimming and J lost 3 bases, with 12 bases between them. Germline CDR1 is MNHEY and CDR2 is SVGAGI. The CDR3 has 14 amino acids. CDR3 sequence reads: CASSWDLGDYGYTF. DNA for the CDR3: TGTGCCAGCAGTTGGGACCTTGGAGACTATGGCTACACCTTC.

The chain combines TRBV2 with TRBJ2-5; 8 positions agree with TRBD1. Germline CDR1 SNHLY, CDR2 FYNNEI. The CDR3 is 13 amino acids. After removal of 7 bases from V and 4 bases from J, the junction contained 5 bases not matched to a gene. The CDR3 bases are TGTGCCAGCATAGACAGGGGCGCAGAGACCCAGTACTTC. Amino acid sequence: CASIDRGAETQYF.

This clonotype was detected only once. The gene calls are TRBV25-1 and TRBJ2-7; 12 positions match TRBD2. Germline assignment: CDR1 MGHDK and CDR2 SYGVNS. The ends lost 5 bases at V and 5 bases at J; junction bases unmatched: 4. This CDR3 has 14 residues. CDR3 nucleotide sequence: TGTGCCAGCAGTAAACTAGCGGGGGGTGACGAGCAGTACTTC. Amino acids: CASSKLAGGDEQYF.

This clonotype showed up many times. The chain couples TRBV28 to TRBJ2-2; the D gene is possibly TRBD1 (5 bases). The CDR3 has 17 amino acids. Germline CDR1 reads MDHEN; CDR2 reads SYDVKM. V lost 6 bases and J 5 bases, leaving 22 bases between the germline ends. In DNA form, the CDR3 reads TGTGCCAGCAGGGAAGGGGTCGGGCAGACCTGGACCGGGGAGCTGTTTTTT. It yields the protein CASREGVGQTWTGELFF.

CDR3 sequence (DNA): TGCGCCAGCAGCTTGGTGCAGGGGCGTCCCAGCACAGATACGCAGTATTTT. It is translated as CASSLVQGRPSTDTQYF. V is TRBV5-1 and J is TRBJ2-3; tentative D call: TRBD1 (6 bases). CDR1 and CDR2 from the germline V gene are SGHRS and YFSETQ. Trimming shortened V by 0 bases and J by 0 bases, and 14 bases separated the two germline ends. The CDR3 spans 17 residues.

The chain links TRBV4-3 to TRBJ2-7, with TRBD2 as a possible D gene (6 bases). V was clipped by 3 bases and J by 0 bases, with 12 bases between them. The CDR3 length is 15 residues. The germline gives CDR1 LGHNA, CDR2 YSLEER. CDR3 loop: CASSHLAQSSYEQYF. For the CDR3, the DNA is TGCGCCAGCAGCCATCTAGCGCAGAGCTCCTACGAGCAGTACTTC.

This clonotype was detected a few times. CDR3 in DNA: TGTGCCAGCAGCTTAAGGGGGGGACAGGCCGGCTACAATGAGCAGTTCTTC. Encoded protein: CASSLRGGQAGYNEQFF. The chain couples TRBV7-3 to TRBJ2-1; TRBD1 is a possible D gene (8 bases). Germline lookup yields CDR1 SGHTA and CDR2 FQGTGA. The length of the CDR3 is 17 residues. V lost 1 base and J lost 3, with 16 bases in between.

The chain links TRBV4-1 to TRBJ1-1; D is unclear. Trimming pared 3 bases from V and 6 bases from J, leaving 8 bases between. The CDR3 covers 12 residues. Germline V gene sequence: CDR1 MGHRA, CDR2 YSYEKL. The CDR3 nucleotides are TGCGCCAGCAGCCATGAGTACCCTGAAGCTTTCTTT. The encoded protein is CASSHEYPEAFF.

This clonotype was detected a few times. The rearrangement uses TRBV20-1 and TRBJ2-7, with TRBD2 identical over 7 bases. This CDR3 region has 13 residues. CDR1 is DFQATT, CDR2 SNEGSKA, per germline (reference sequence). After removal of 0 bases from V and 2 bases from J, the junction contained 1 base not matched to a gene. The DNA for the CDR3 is TGCAGTGCTAGAGAGGGGGGGGCCTACGAGCAGTACTTC. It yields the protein CSAREGGAYEQYF.

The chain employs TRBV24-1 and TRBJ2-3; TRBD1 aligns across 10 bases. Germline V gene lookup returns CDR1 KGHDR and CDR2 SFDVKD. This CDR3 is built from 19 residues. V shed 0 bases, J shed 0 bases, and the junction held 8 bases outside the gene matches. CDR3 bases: TGTGCCACCAGTGATTTGTCGGGACAGGGGTTCTCTAGCACAGATACGCAGTATTTT. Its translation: CATSDLSGQGFSSTDTQYF.

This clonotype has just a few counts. CDR3 sequence: CSASKGQTTYNEQFF. The CDR3 DNA is TGCAGTGCTAGCAAAGGACAGACGACTTACAATGAGCAGTTCTTC. The chain links TRBV20-1 to TRBJ2-1; the D gene is possibly TRBD1 (6 bases). CDR1 DFQATT and CDR2 SNEGSKA come from the germline V gene (reference sequence). V dropped 3 bases and J dropped 4 bases, with 16 bases sitting between them. This CDR3 is 15 amino acids long.

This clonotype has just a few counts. This CDR3 is CASSFPGRHEQYF. The CDR3 DNA is TGTGCCAGCAGTTTCCCAGGGCGGCACGAGCAGTACTTC. The chain links TRBV28 to TRBJ2-7; perhaps TRBD1 as D (5 bases). The CDR3 runs to 13 residues. Between the trimmed V and J ends, which lost 3 bases and 5 bases, there was a span of 11 bases. Germline V CDR1 and CDR2: MDHEN, SYDVKM.

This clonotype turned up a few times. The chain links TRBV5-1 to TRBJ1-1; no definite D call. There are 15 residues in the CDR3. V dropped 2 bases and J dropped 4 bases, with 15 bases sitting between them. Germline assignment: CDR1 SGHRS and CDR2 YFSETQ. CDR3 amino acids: CASSLSGWDSTEAFF. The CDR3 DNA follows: TGCGCCAGCAGCTTATCCGGGTGGGATAGCACTGAAGCTTTCTTT.

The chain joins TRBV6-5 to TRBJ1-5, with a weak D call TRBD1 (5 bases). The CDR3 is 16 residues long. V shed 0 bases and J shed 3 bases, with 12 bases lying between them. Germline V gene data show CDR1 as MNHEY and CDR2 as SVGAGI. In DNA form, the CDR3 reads TGTGCCAGCAGTTACTCGTGGGACGGCCCCAATCAGCCCCAGCATTTT. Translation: CASSYSWDGPNQPQHF.

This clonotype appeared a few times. The CDR3 loop reads CASSQAGWDKNIQYF. CDR3 DNA: TGTGCCAGCAGTCAAGCGGGGTGGGACAAAAACATTCAGTACTTC. This chain connects TRBV12-3 or TRBV12-4 to TRBJ2-4; 7 bases map to TRBD2. This CDR3 spans 15 amino acids. The V and J ends lost 5 bases and 3 bases, in that order; junction bases with no gene match: 7.

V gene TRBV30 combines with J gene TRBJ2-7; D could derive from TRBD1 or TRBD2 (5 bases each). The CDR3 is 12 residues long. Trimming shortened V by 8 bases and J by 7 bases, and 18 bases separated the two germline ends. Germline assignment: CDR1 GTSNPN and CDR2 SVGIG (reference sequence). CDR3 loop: CAGPGPRGEQYF. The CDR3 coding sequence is TGTGCCGGACCGGGACCCAGAGGGGAGCAGTACTTC.